The next 23 T cell receptor beta chains were all read from a single sample in a study of naive and memory T cell subsets. Two oligonucleotides, mixed equimolar, formed the beta constant-region primer covering TRBC1 and TRBC2. The ligated cDNA underwent four PCR rounds using SP2 and nested alpha and beta constant-region primers. One entry per CDR3 protein results from TCRdb running MiXCR on the UMI-ligation and nested PCR reads. The profile shows 120,000 or so distinct CDR3 sequences, 36% of them singletons. Sequencing used central memory CD4+ T cells from blood. These receptors originate from a human donor in good health.

This clonotype was detected only a few times. The chain links TRBV5-1 to TRBJ2-7; no clear D gene. Germline CDR1 SGHRS, CDR2 YFSETQ. This CDR3 spans 12 amino acids. V was pared by 4 bases and J by 2 bases, with 7 bases between. In nucleotides, the CDR3 is TGCGCCAGCAGCCCGGCAACCTACGAGCAGTACTTC. This translates into CASSPATYEQYF.

This clonotype occurred a few times. The chain has TRBV6-5 and TRBJ2-3; maybe TRBD1 (6 bases). The CDR3 has 16 amino acids. Germline V gene lookup returns CDR1 MNHEY and CDR2 SVGAGI. V lost 7 bases and J 8 bases, leaving 25 bases between the germline ends. As DNA, the CDR3 is TGTGCCAGCACCCAAGGGGGTGTGACTGAAGTTGGTACGCAGTATTTT. It specifies CASTQGGVTEVGTQYF.

The chain carries TRBV29-1 and TRBJ1-1; D is perhaps TRBD1 (5 bases). Trimming cost V 1 base and J 4 bases, with 10 bases left between them. The germline V gene has CDR1 SQVTM and CDR2 ANQGSEA. The CDR3 sequence is 13 residues long. This chain's CDR3 is CSVEAMGGTEAFF. In nucleotides, the CDR3 is TGCAGCGTTGAAGCCATGGGGGGCACTGAAGCTTTCTTT.

This clonotype was counted only a few times. The V and J genes are TRBV5-1 and TRBJ2-5; tentatively, D is TRBD2 (6 bases). From germline, CDR1 is SGHRS and CDR2 YFSETQ. This CDR3 region has 14 residues. V was shortened by 2 bases and J by 2 bases, with 10 bases between the two germline ends. The CDR3 region has the DNA TGCGCCAGCAGCTTTGGGGGGACTCAAGAGACCCAGTACTTC. Protein sequence: CASSFGGTQETQYF.

The gene calls are TRBV7-8 and TRBJ2-1; maybe TRBD1 (5 bases). Trimming stripped 6 bases from V and 3 bases from J, with 12 bases between. Germline CDR1 SGHVS, CDR2 FQNEAQ. The CDR3 has 14 residues. The CDR3 protein is CASRLDSSYNEQFF. The DNA for the CDR3 is TGTGCCAGCAGACTCGACAGTAGCTACAATGAGCAGTTCTTC.

The chain joins TRBV3-1 to TRBJ1-5; D uncertain. V dropped 0 bases and J dropped 4 bases, with 7 bases sitting between them. The CDR3 loop spans 14 amino acids. Germline V gene sequence: CDR1 LGHDT, CDR2 YNNKEL (reference sequence). CDR3 nucleotides: TGTGCCAGCAGCCAAGATATTGGGAATCAGCCCCAGCATTTT. It translates to CASSQDIGNQPQHF.

This clonotype showed up just a few times. The chain recombines TRBV14 with TRBJ2-7; D is uncertain. CDR1 SGHDN and CDR2 FVKESK come from the germline V gene. V lost 6 bases and J lost 0, with 15 bases in between. The length of the CDR3 is 15 residues. The CDR3 region has the DNA TGTGCCAGCAGTCCGCGACCCGGGCCCTCCTACGAGCAGTACTTC. It codes for CASSPRPGPSYEQYF.

Only a few counts were recorded for this clonotype. In DNA form, the CDR3 reads TGCGCCAGCAGCCCCCCTAGCGGGATGAACCATGAGCAGTTCTTC. Translated: CASSPPSGMNHEQFF. J is TRBJ2-1 and V is TRBV5-1; TRBD2 agrees at 9 bases. In germline, CDR1 is SGHRS, CDR2 YFSETQ. The CDR3 contains 15 residues. Losses at the gene ends were 4 bases for V and 8 bases for J; bases not matched to a gene: 10.

In its sample, this clonotype was seen a few times. The chain couples TRBV12-3 or TRBV12-4 to TRBJ2-7; 8 bases map to TRBD2. J lost 6 bases, V lost 3 bases, and 7 bases had no gene match. The CDR3 totals 14 residues. The CDR3, as DNA: TGTGCCAGCAGTTTCGGGGGACTAGGTGTCGAGCAGTACTTC. It encodes CASSFGGLGVEQYF.

The gene calls are TRBV28 and TRBJ2-3; 10 bases match TRBD2. V gave up 6 bases and J gave up 2 bases; unmatched junction bases: 5. CDR3 length: 15 residues. Per germline, CDR1 MDHEN and CDR2 SYDVKM. The CDR3 sequence: CASSRLAGNTDTQYF. CDR3 bases: TGTGCCAGCAGCAGACTAGCGGGCAACACAGATACGCAGTATTTT.

The rearrangement uses TRBV28 and TRBJ2-3; 15 bases align to TRBD2. CDR1 is MDHEN and CDR2 is SYDVKM in the germline V gene. Trimming removed 0 bases from V and 3 bases from J; junction bases left unmatched: 22. This CDR3 has 24 amino acids. The CDR3 nucleotides read TGTGCCAGCAGTTTATGGTCCCCCCAACCAGACCGGACTAGCGGGAGGGGTGGGACAGATACGCAGTATTTT. Amino acids: CASSLWSPQPDRTSGRGGTDTQYF.

This clonotype has only one observation. The chain joins TRBV14 to TRBJ1-5, with no clear D. This CDR3 spans 15 amino acids. Deletions cut 1 base from V and 2 bases from J, with 9 bases between. Looked up from germline, CDR1 is SGHDN and CDR2 is FVKESK. DNA for the CDR3: TGTGCCAGCAGCCAAGGTGGCCGCGGCAATCAGCCCCAGCATTTT. Its protein product is CASSQGGRGNQPQHF.

J is TRBJ2-7 and V is TRBV25-1, with D perhaps matching TRBD1 or TRBD2 (5 bases each). Deletions cut 3 bases from V and 5 bases from J, with 14 bases between. Germline V gene lookup returns CDR1 MGHDK and CDR2 SYGVNS. This CDR3 is built from 14 residues. CDR3 DNA sequence: TGTGCCAGCAGTGAGCTGGGGGAGCGTCACGAGCAGTACTTC. This translates into CASSELGERHEQYF.

A few counts support this clonotype. J is TRBJ1-2 and V is TRBV28, with D maybe TRBD1 (5 bases). The germline V gene encodes CDR1 MDHEN and CDR2 SYDVKM. V shed 3 bases and J shed 7 bases, with 18 bases lying between them. This CDR3 contains 15 residues. DNA of the CDR3: TGTGCCAGCAGTTTGTGGGACGCCTCTCGGGCTGGCTACACCTTC. Protein product: CASSLWDASRAGYTF.

There are a few counts of this clonotype. V usage is TRBV3-1 and J usage is TRBJ1-1; 7 bases fit TRBD1. The CDR3 has 18 amino acids. Germline CDR1 reads LGHDT; CDR2 reads YNNKEL (reference sequence). Trimming removed 5 bases from V and 0 bases from J; junction bases left unmatched: 15. The CDR3 reads CASSSRYGTAYMNTEAFF. Here the CDR3 DNA reads TGTGCCAGCAGCTCTAGATACGGGACAGCTTACATGAACACTGAAGCTTTCTTT.

The chain uses TRBV7-6 and TRBJ2-7; 7 bases match TRBD2. J gave up 1 base and V 0 bases, and 0 bases lay outside the gene matches. Germline lookup yields CDR1 SGHVS and CDR2 FNYEAQ. CDR3 size: 14 residues. The CDR3 region is CASSLAGGSYEQYF. CDR3 bases: TGTGCCAGCAGCTTAGCGGGAGGGTCCTACGAGCAGTACTTC.

This clonotype showed up many times. As DNA, the CDR3 is TGCAGTGCCAATAGTCCTTCGCCGTTCACAGATACGCAGTATTTT. Translation gives CSANSPSPFTDTQYF. V and J are TRBV20-1 and TRBJ2-3; D is unresolved. Germline-derived CDR1 and CDR2 are DFQATT and SNEGSKA (reference sequence). V was pared by 6 bases and J by 2 bases, with 18 bases between. The CDR3 totals 15 residues.

This chain connects TRBV5-6 to TRBJ2-7, with D unclear. The germline CDR1 and CDR2 sequences are SGHDT and YYEEEE. V lost 0 bases to trimming and J lost 5 bases, with 3 bases between them. The CDR3 covers 11 residues. CDR3 sequence reads: CASSLDDEQYF. CDR3 nucleotides: TGTGCCAGCAGCTTGGATGACGAGCAGTACTTC.

This clonotype turned up a few times. The chain couples TRBV7-8 to TRBJ2-5; 8 positions match TRBD2. The germline V gene encodes CDR1 SGHVS and CDR2 FQNEAQ. This CDR3 spans 16 amino acids. Trimming took 0 bases from V and 6 from J; bases not matched to a gene: 9. The CDR3 DNA is TGTGCCAGCAGCTTAGCTAGCGGGAACCAAGCAAAGACCCAGTACTTC. As protein: CASSLASGNQAKTQYF.

The chain uses TRBV20-1 and TRBJ2-1, with 7 bases that match TRBD1. The CDR3 sequence is 12 residues long. The trim removed 3 bases at V and 12 bases at J, leaving 8 bases unmatched. CDR1 and CDR2 (germline): DFQATT, SNEGSKA (reference sequence). CDR3 residues: CSASESTGVQFF. CDR3 coding DNA: TGCAGTGCTAGCGAATCCACAGGGGTGCAGTTCTTC.

The chain carries TRBV20-1 and TRBJ1-2; no definite D call. V lost 6 bases and J 8 bases, leaving 13 bases between the germline ends. The germline CDR1 and CDR2 sequences are DFQATT and SNEGSKA (reference sequence). The CDR3 contains 11 residues. In DNA form, the CDR3 reads TGCAGTGCCAAGCATCAACGGGGCTACACCTTC. Translation: CSAKHQRGYTF.

The J gene is TRBJ1-5, the V gene TRBV18, with D unclear. The V gene's germline CDR1 is KGHSH and CDR2 LQKENI. The CDR3 loop spans 15 amino acids. The V and J ends lost 3 bases and 6 bases respectively, with 15 bases between them. The CDR3 DNA sequence: TGTGCCAGCTCACCCCTTCCGACGGGGATTCAGCCCCAGCATTTT. Translation gives CASSPLPTGIQPQHF.

This clonotype was seen repeatedly, ten times or more. V is TRBV29-1 and J is TRBJ2-5, with 8 nucleotides matching TRBD1. The germline gives CDR1 SQVTM, CDR2 ANQGSEA. J was trimmed by 5 bases and V by 4 bases; bases with no gene match: 24. The CDR3 has 19 amino acids. The CDR3: CSVVGSWTGDRGFKETQYF. CDR3 in DNA: TGCAGCGTTGTCGGATCGTGGACGGGAGACAGGGGATTTAAGGAGACCCAGTACTTC.